This TCR beta chain was captured by sequencing in a study of CD8+CD57+ T cells in acquired aplastic anemia. The overall study: Healthy donors yielded roughly 9.8 million CD4+ cell reads on average.

This clonotype appeared a single time. Its target is unknown. A much more abundant neighbour one base away suggests this may be a read error. Study-level results: Any difference that existed in CD8+ Simpson's diversity between patients and controls was not significant. In common between the patients and the controls were twenty-nine CD8+ CDR3 sequences.

The CDR3 runs to 11 residues. The germline CDR1 and CDR2 sequences are LGHNT and FRNRAP. TCR beta VDJ and CDR3 were profiled, and genomic DNA was the template. TCRdb ran MiXCR on the reads and lists one entry per CDR3 protein. This sample has roughly 150,000 distinct CDR3 sequences, with approximately 44% found just once. V and J are TRBV12-5 and TRBJ2-1, with D possibly being TRBD2 (6 bases). The sequenced material came from sorted CD4+, CD8+, or CD8+CD57+ T cells (not recorded which) from PBMCs. This TCR was recovered from a human donor in good health. The CDR3 loop is CASGFSGEQSF. As DNA, the CDR3 is TGTGCTAGTGGTTTCTCGGGGGAGCAGTCCTTC. Looking up the rest from reference TRBV12-5 and TRBJ2-1 gives the full variable domain: DARVTQTPRHKVTEMGQEVTMRCQPILGHNTVFWYRQTMMQGLELLAYFRNRAPLDDSGMPKDRFSAEMPDATLATLKIQPSEPRDSAVYFCASGFSGEQSFGPGTRLTVL.